This T cell receptor (beta chain) was recovered during a study of naive and memory T cell subsets. CDR1 and CDR2 (germline): SQVTM, ANQGSEA. V was trimmed by 3 bases and J by 4 bases, leaving 12 bases between them. There are 13 residues in the CDR3. This clonotype showed up many times. Both TRBC1 and TRBC2 were covered by a beta constant-region primer of two equimolar oligonucleotides. TCRdb passed the UMI-ligation and nested PCR reads through MiXCR, listing each CDR3 protein once. The sample comprises some 21,000 distinct CDR3 sequences, 9.5% to 11% of which are singletons, and over 15% rests with the top ten.

The source is a human donor in good health. Sequencing used central memory CD8+ T cells from blood. V usage is TRBV29-1 and J usage is TRBJ1-2; TRBD1 might be the D (5 bases). The CDR3 loop reads CSVEGGPAYGYTF. The CDR3 DNA follows: TGCAGCGTTGAGGGGGGTCCGGCCTATGGCTACACCTTC.